The 22 T cell receptor beta chains listed next were all sequenced from one sample in a study of T cells in Graves' hyperthyroidism and ophthalmopathy. TCR beta CDR3 region amplification was performed from RNA transcripts. First-round RT-PCR of the TCR CDR3 relied on the HTBI primer set. TCRdb reanalysed the multiplex PCR reads using MiXCR and keeps one entry per CDR3 protein. The repertoire holds a few hundred thousand distinct CDR3 sequences, with around 15% as singletons. The sequencing input was blood. These TCRs come from a woman between 18 and 29 years old with Graves' hyperthyroidism.

In this sample, this clonotype turned up many times. The chain employs TRBV20-1 and TRBJ2-5; D not resolved. The germline V gene encodes CDR1 DFQATT and CDR2 SNEGSKA (reference sequence). The V and J ends lost 6 bases and 2 bases respectively, with 10 bases between them. The CDR3 runs 12 residues. CDR3 sequence reads: CSADRTQETQYF. CDR3 sequence (DNA): TGCAGTGCCGATCGGACGCAAGAGACCCAGTACTTC.

This clonotype has only a few counts. This CDR3 is CASSQEAGRGYEQYF. The CDR3 DNA reads TGCGCCAGCAGCCAAGAGGCGGGCAGGGGCTACGAGCAGTACTTC. The chain joins TRBV4-1 to TRBJ2-7; a weak D match, TRBD1 (6 bases). Germline lookup yields CDR1 MGHRA and CDR2 YSYEKL. This CDR3 spans 15 amino acids. The V gene lost 0 bases and the J gene lost 3 bases, with 12 bases spanning the gap.

This clonotype was detected only a few times. J is TRBJ1-5 and V is TRBV6-2 or TRBV6-3; the D is unclear. This CDR3 is built from 15 residues. V gave up 3 bases and J gave up 7 bases, with 16 bases separating them. CDR1 and CDR2 (germline): MNHEY, SVGEGT. The DNA for the CDR3 is TGTGCCAGCAGTTATGATCCAAGGGTAGGGCAGCCCCAGCATTTT. Protein: CASSYDPRVGQPQHF.

The gene calls are TRBV29-1 and TRBJ2-5, with 11 nucleotides matching TRBD1. V was pared by 4 bases and J by 4 bases, with 5 bases of the junction left unmatched. Germline CDR1 and CDR2: SQVTM and ANQGSEA. There are 14 residues in the CDR3. The CDR3: CSVVGQGAGETQYF. CDR3 DNA sequence: TGCAGCGTTGTCGGACAGGGGGCAGGAGAGACCCAGTACTTC.

The V call is TRBV7-2, the J call TRBJ2-7, with 8 positions matching TRBD1. In germline, CDR1 is SGHTA, CDR2 FQGNSA. V shed 1 base, J shed 1 base, and the junction held 9 bases outside the gene matches. The CDR3 runs 17 residues. This CDR3 reads CASSLGAPGGESYEQYF. The CDR3 DNA reads as TGTGCCAGCAGCTTAGGGGCCCCAGGGGGCGAATCCTACGAGCAGTACTTC.

This clonotype came up many times. The chain joins TRBV5-4 to TRBJ1-1; a possible D gene is TRBD1 (6 bases). Germline V CDR1 and CDR2: SGHNT, YYREEE (reference sequence). Deletions cut 3 bases from V and 10 bases from J, with 19 bases between. The CDR3 runs 14 residues. CDR3 region: CASSSARTVYGAFF. The CDR3 DNA is TGTGCCAGCAGCTCCGCCCGGACAGTCTACGGAGCTTTCTTT.

Of note for this clonotype: Being one base from a much bigger clone, this may be a read error. The V gene is TRBV25-1, the J gene TRBJ2-1, with 7 bases fitting TRBD1. Germline loops: CDR1 MGHDK, CDR2 SYGVNS. J lost 9 bases, V lost 4 bases, and 3 bases had no gene match. The CDR3 contains 12 residues. The CDR3 is CASSGDSSEQFF. The DNA of the CDR3 is TGTGCCAGCAGTGGGGACAGCAGTGAGCAGTTCTTC.

The chain recombines TRBV6-2 or TRBV6-3 with TRBJ2-7; D possibly corresponds to TRBD2 (6 bases). Germline CDR1 and CDR2: MNHEY and SVGEGT. The CDR3 sequence is 16 residues long. V was pared by 0 bases and J by 4 bases, with 16 bases between. The CDR3: CASSYSGGDSAYEQYF. The CDR3 DNA reads TGTGCCAGCAGTTACTCGGGCGGGGACTCCGCTTACGAGCAGTACTTC.

In its sample, this clonotype was seen many times. This sequence joins TRBV4-1 and TRBJ1-5; weak D call: TRBD1 (6 bases). CDR3 length equals 15 residues. V was shortened by 3 bases and J by 6 bases, with 15 bases between the two germline ends. Germline V gene data show CDR1 as MGHRA and CDR2 as YSYEKL. In nucleotides, the CDR3 is TGCGCCAGCAGCCAGGACAGAATGCAGGGTCAGCCCCAGCATTTT. It codes for CASSQDRMQGQPQHF.

Ten or more counts support this clonotype. V and J are TRBV7-9 and TRBJ2-7, with 8 nucleotides matching TRBD2. The germline gives CDR1 SEHNR, CDR2 FQNEAQ (reference sequence). Losses at the gene ends were 1 base for V and 3 bases for J; bases not matched to a gene: 11. The CDR3 consists of 17 residues. CDR3 coding DNA: TGTGCCAGCAGCTTAGTATTCGGTACAGCGGGAGACTACGAGCAGTACTTC. It encodes CASSLVFGTAGDYEQYF. The variable domain in full, with the rest retrieved from reference TRBV7-9 and TRBJ2-7, is DTGVSQNPRHKITKRGQNVTFRCDPISEHNRLYWYRQTLGQGPEFLTYFQNEAQLEKSRLLSDRFSAERPKGSFSTLEIQRTEQGDSAMYLCASSLVFGTAGDYEQYFGPGTRLTVT.

Concerning this clonotype: A much larger clone is a single base away; this may be a read error. CDR3 region: CASSVNGIVSMRKNSNQPQHF. DNA of the CDR3: TGTGCCAGTAGTGTCAACGGGATCGTTTCAATGCGAAAGAATAGCAATCAGCCCCAGCATTTT. The chain couples TRBV19 to TRBJ1-5; D is unclear. The CDR3 length is 21 residues. Trimming cost V 5 bases and J 0 bases, with 29 bases left between them. Looked up from germline, CDR1 is LNHDA and CDR2 is SQIVND (reference sequence).

This clonotype came up a few times. This chain links TRBV19 with TRBJ2-1, with D possibly matching TRBD2 (5 bases). CDR3 size: 16 residues. From germline, CDR1 is LNHDA and CDR2 SQIVND (reference sequence). V was clipped by 4 bases and J by 8 bases, with 21 bases between them. The CDR3 coding sequence is TGTGCCAGTAGTACCATAAGCGGTGGTGGATTTGATGAGCAGTTCTTC. Protein product: CASSTISGGGFDEQFF.

This clonotype was counted many times. The V call is TRBV27, the J call TRBJ1-1; no firm D call. The germline gives CDR1 MNHEY, CDR2 SMNVEV (reference sequence). V was trimmed by 1 base and J by 6 bases, leaving 9 bases between them. CDR3 length: 13 residues. The CDR3 coding sequence is TGTGCCAGCAGTTTATGGCGCGGGTCTGAAGCTTTCTTT. This sequence encodes CASSLWRGSEAFF.

This clonotype came up many times. The genes are TRBV2 and TRBJ1-5; D may be TRBD1 (5 bases). The germline gives CDR1 SNHLY, CDR2 FYNNEI. The CDR3 totals 13 residues. Trimming pared 7 bases from V and 5 bases from J, leaving 12 bases between. CDR3: CASMGGGYQPQHF. CDR3 coding DNA: TGTGCCAGCATGGGGGGGGGATATCAGCCCCAGCATTTT.

This clonotype was observed at least ten times. V is TRBV27 and J is TRBJ2-7, with 9 bases lining up with TRBD1. The germline CDR1 and CDR2 sequences are MNHEY and SMNVEV (reference sequence). The junction had 1 base not matched to a gene; V was cut back by 2 bases and J by 5 bases. The CDR3 consists of 13 residues. CDR3 loop: CASSLTGGNEQYF. CDR3 in DNA: TGTGCCAGCAGTTTAACAGGGGGCAACGAGCAGTACTTC.

This clonotype came up many times. This chain uses TRBV12-3 or TRBV12-4 with TRBJ2-7; 9 nucleotides line up with TRBD1. Germline trimming cut 6 bases from V and 5 bases from J; bases unmatched to any gene: 8. The CDR3 loop spans 14 amino acids. CDR3 region: CASSRGQGFHEQYF. CDR3 bases: TGTGCCAGCAGCCGGGGACAGGGCTTCCACGAGCAGTACTTC.

This clonotype turned up a few times. A read error may explain this, as a much larger clone is one base away. This chain connects TRBV2 to TRBJ2-5, with TRBD2 matching 12 bases. J was trimmed by 5 bases and V by 8 bases; bases with no gene match: 12. The CDR3 covers 16 residues. The germline V gene encodes CDR1 SNHLY and CDR2 FYNNEI. CDR3 sequence (DNA): TGTGCCAGCGGTGTAGGGACTAGCGGGCTTGGGGAGACCCAGTACTTC. This translates into CASGVGTSGLGETQYF.

This clonotype was counted at least ten times. The gene calls are TRBV4-2 and TRBJ2-5; D is perhaps TRBD1 (6 bases). V lost 3 bases, J lost 5 bases, and 13 bases lay in between. The CDR3 runs 14 residues. Germline V gives CDR1 LGHNA, CDR2 YNFKEQ. The CDR3 DNA reads TGTGCCAGCAGCCACCGACAGGACGAGGAGACCCAGTACTTC. This codes for CASSHRQDEETQYF.

Note on this clonotype: This sequence may be a read error, since a much larger clone differs from it by one base. The chain uses TRBV27 and TRBJ1-6, with TRBD1 matching over 7 bases. The CDR3 is 18 amino acids. With V trimmed by 5 bases and J by 0 bases, 10 bases remained unmatched. CDR1 and CDR2 (germline): MNHEY, SMNVEV (reference sequence). The CDR3 is CASSRRDSQRSYNSPLHF. The CDR3 nucleotides are TGTGCCAGCAGTAGAAGGGACAGCCAGCGCTCCTATAATTCACCCCTCCACTTT.

This clonotype was observed many times. CDR3 region: CASSYYSGSSYNEQFF. For the CDR3, the DNA is TGTGCCAGCAGTTATTACAGCGGGAGTTCTTACAATGAGCAGTTCTTC. The V and J genes are TRBV6-1 and TRBJ2-1; 8 bases are a match to TRBD2. Germline trimming cut 5 bases from V and 4 bases from J; bases unmatched to any gene: 10. The germline V gene has CDR1 MNHNS and CDR2 SASEGT. The length of the CDR3 is 16 residues.

CDR3 in DNA: TGCGCCAGCAGCTTGGCGGGGTCTGAAGCTTTCTTT. It yields the protein CASSLAGSEAFF. This sequence joins TRBV5-1 and TRBJ1-1; D unclear. Trimming cost V 0 bases and J 6 bases, with 6 bases left between them. The CDR3 spans 12 residues. Germline CDR1 is SGHRS and CDR2 is YFSETQ.

This clonotype appeared many times. The chain is built from TRBV5-1 and TRBJ2-6; 8 nucleotides agree with TRBD1. V lost 0 bases, J lost 12 bases, and 8 bases stayed unmatched. The CDR3 is 15 residues long. CDR1 SGHRS and CDR2 YFSETQ come from the germline V gene. The CDR3 sequence is CASSLAGQGAVVLTF. The CDR3 nucleotides are TGCGCCAGCAGCTTGGCAGGACAGGGTGCCGTCGTCCTGACTTTC. The whole variable domain, remainder taken from reference TRBV5-1 and TRBJ2-6, is KAGVTQTPRYLIKTRGQQVTLSCSPISGHRSVSWYQQTPGQGLQFLFEYFSETQRNKGNFPGRFSGRQFSNSRSEMNVSTLELGDSALYLCASSLAGQGAVVLTFGAGSRLTVL.